These 14 T cell receptor beta chains were sequenced from one sample in a study of T cell responses to AZD1222 COVID-19 vaccine. Method: immunoSEQ multiplex PCR; TCRdb's copy keeps in-frame clones and lacks some. The sample lists some 71,000 clones, roughly nine tenths occurring once. Sequencing used peripheral blood, obtained 28 days after the second AZD1222 dose. The source is an adult who received the AZD1222 COVID-19 vaccine.

This chain connects TRBV3-1 (or the pseudogene TRBV3-2) to TRBJ2-7; 7 positions agree with TRBD2. Germline lookup yields CDR1 LGHDT and CDR2 YNNKEL (reference sequence). CDR3 length: 15 amino acids. V lost 1 base to trimming and J lost 4 bases; unmatched junction nucleotides: 7. DNA of the CDR3: TGTGCCAGCAGCCAAGTGATAGCGGGCTATTACGAGCAGTACTTC. It encodes CASSQVIAGYYEQYF.

This clone was detected only a few times. The chain is built from TRBV7-8 and TRBJ1-5; D unresolved. The germline V and J ends were trimmed by 0 bases and 7 bases, with 4 bases remaining between them. The germline V gene has CDR1 SGHVS and CDR2 FQNEAQ. CDR3 size: 12 residues. The CDR3: CASSLAGQPQHF. The CDR3 DNA is TGTGCCAGCAGCTTAGCAGGGCAGCCCCAGCATTTT.

The rearrangement joins TRBV5-1 to TRBJ2-3; D may be TRBD2 (6 bases). V lost 0 bases and J lost 1, with 9 bases in between. The CDR3 loop spans 15 amino acids. Germline V lookup: CDR1 SGHRS, CDR2 YFSETQ. The DNA for the CDR3 is TGCGCCAGCAGCTTGGATAGCGGACGCACAGATACGCAGTATTTT. This gives the protein CASSLDSGRTDTQYF.

This clone has only a few counts. The chain links TRBV19 to TRBJ1-4; D is uncertain. CDR1 is LNHDA, CDR2 SQIVND, per germline (reference sequence). CDR3 size: 13 residues. With 10 bases removed from V and 1 base from J, the gap between germline ends came to 10 bases. CDR3 residues: CATTDGTNEKLFF. CDR3 DNA: TGTGCCACTACGGACGGAACTAATGAAAAACTGTTTTTT.

The V call is TRBV28, the J call TRBJ2-5, with 11 bases lining up with TRBD1. Germline lookup yields CDR1 MDHEN and CDR2 SYDVKM. Trimming cost V 6 bases and J 3 bases; bases outside gene matches: 3. The length of the CDR3 is 14 residues. The CDR3 loop reads CASRRDRGKETQYF. CDR3 sequence (DNA): TGTGCCAGCAGACGGGACAGGGGGAAAGAGACCCAGTACTTC.

The V call is TRBV11-3, the J call TRBJ1-1; 10 bases map to TRBD1. The CDR3 is 15 residues long. Germline V gene lookup returns CDR1 SGHNT and CDR2 YENEEA. V lost 2 bases to trimming and J lost 5 bases; unmatched junction nucleotides: 5. The chain's CDR3 is CASSLYGTGETEAFF. The CDR3 nucleotides are TGTGCCAGCAGCTTATATGGGACAGGGGAGACTGAAGCTTTCTTT.

The chain combines TRBV9 with TRBJ2-5; possible D gene TRBD2, 5 bases. Germline V gives CDR1 SGDLS, CDR2 YYNGEE. Trimming took off 1 base at V and 1 base at J, with 11 bases between the two ends. This CDR3 comprises 15 residues. CDR3 in DNA: TGTGCCAGCAGCGTAACTGGAGGAACCCAAGAGACCCAGTACTTC. Its protein is CASSVTGGTQETQYF.

This clone was counted once. The chain employs TRBV9 and TRBJ2-7; TRBD2 matches at 15 bases. V was clipped by 2 bases and J by 7 bases; unmatched bases: 1. The CDR3 runs 14 residues. Germline lookup yields CDR1 SGDLS and CDR2 YYNGEE. The CDR3 DNA follows: TGTGCCAGCAGCGTGGGACTAGCGGGAGGTGAGCAGTACTTC. It encodes CASSVGLAGGEQYF.

In its sample, this clone was seen a few times. V is TRBV6-5 and J is TRBJ2-1; 14 nucleotides align to TRBD2. J gave up 10 bases and V 6 bases, and 5 bases lay outside the gene matches. Germline V CDR1 and CDR2: MNHEY, SVGAGI. CDR3 length equals 14 residues. Written as DNA, the CDR3 is TGTGCCAGCAGCCCGGGACTAGCGGGAGAAGAGCAGTTCTTC. Protein: CASSPGLAGEEQFF.

This chain links TRBV10-3 with TRBJ1-1, with D unresolved. The CDR3 covers 14 residues. Trimming took off 2 bases at V and 1 base at J, with 8 bases between the two ends. Germline V gene sequence: CDR1 ENHRY, CDR2 SYGVKD. CDR3 coding DNA: TGTGCCATCAGTGAGGGCAGAGCGAACACTGAAGCTTTCTTT. It specifies CAISEGRANTEAFF.

The chain links TRBV18 to TRBJ1-3; the D gene is possibly TRBD1 (5 bases). CDR1 is KGHSH and CDR2 is LQKENI in the germline V gene. The ends were cut back, 4 bases at V and 0 bases at J, with 10 bases in the middle. The CDR3 has 15 residues. DNA for the CDR3: TGTGCCAGCTCACTATGGGACCTCTCTGGAAACACCATATATTTT. Protein sequence: CASSLWDLSGNTIYF.

This rearrangement joins TRBV4-2 to TRBJ2-5; D not resolved. This CDR3 has 12 residues. The V gene lost 4 bases and the J gene lost 6 bases, with 9 bases spanning the gap. Germline CDR1 and CDR2: LGHNA and YNFKEQ. CDR3 amino acids: CASSPSGQTQYF. Written as DNA, the CDR3 is TGTGCCAGCAGCCCCTCCGGCCAGACCCAGTACTTC.

The V call is TRBV19, the J call TRBJ1-1; D remains ambiguous. V lost 4 bases to trimming and J lost 11 bases, with 14 bases between them. The germline CDR1 and CDR2 sequences are LNHDA and SQIVND (reference sequence). The CDR3 covers 12 residues. The CDR3 here is CASSKGVGGAFF. For the CDR3, the DNA is TGTGCCAGTAGTAAGGGTGTGGGAGGCGCTTTCTTT. Complete variable domain (other parts from reference TRBV19 and TRBJ1-1): DGGITQSPKYLFRKEGQNVTLSCEQNLNHDAMYWYRQDPGQGLRLIYYSQIVNDFQKGDIAEGYSVSREKKESFPLTVTSAQKNPTAFYLCASSKGVGGAFFGQGTRLTVV.

Details on this clone: It is likely a read error, because the conserved phenylalanine at the end of the CDR3 is missing. It is unclear where the CDR3 begins or ends on the DNA, so no DNA is shown, and the CDR3 is as TCRdb lists it. This rearrangement joins TRBV27 to TRBJ2-7; the table's D call, TRBD2, was not checked against the DNA. The CDR3 is 8 residues long, ends included. Per germline, CDR1 MNHEY and CDR2 SMNVEV (reference sequence). CDR3: CASKEFPL.